These 7 T cell receptor beta chains came from one sample sequenced in a study of shared clonotypes between healthy human individuals. Produced via immunoSEQ multiplex PCR; TCRdb's table is partial and in-frame only. Of some 1.5 million clones listed, 95% to 99% are singletons. The sample comprised naive CD4+ T cells sorted from blood. Noted subset: CD45RA+ positively selected. These receptor sequences come from a man aged 30 to 39 in good health.

Comments on this clone: This same CDR3 is encoded by further DNA sequences in the sample. The chain links TRBV18 to TRBJ2-7; 8 nucleotides line up with TRBD2. The V and J ends lost 2 bases and 2 bases, in that order; junction bases with no gene match: 8. This CDR3 region has 16 residues. CDR1 KGHSH and CDR2 LQKENI come from the germline V gene. CDR3 DNA: TGTGCCAGCTCACCAGGATTAGCGGGAACTACCTACGAGCAGTACTTC. It specifies CASSPGLAGTTYEQYF.

The genes are TRBV6-5 and TRBJ2-7; no definite D call. V was pared by 2 bases and J by 3 bases, with 11 bases between. Germline V gives CDR1 MNHEY, CDR2 SVGAGI. This CDR3 has 14 residues. CDR3 DNA: TGTGCCAGCAGTTACCTTCCAGGATACTACGAGCAGTACTTC. Its translation is CASSYLPGYYEQYF.

The CDR3 region is CASRGGAGQHSNQPQHF. The DNA for the CDR3 is TGTGCCAGCAGGGGGGGGGCAGGGCAGCATAGCAATCAGCCCCAGCATTTT. V usage is TRBV28 and J usage is TRBJ1-5, with D perhaps TRBD1 (6 bases). Deletions cut 6 bases from V and 0 bases from J, with 18 bases between. Germline CDR1 and CDR2: MDHEN and SYDVKM. The CDR3 length is 17 residues.

This rearrangement joins TRBV2 to TRBJ2-2; 9 bases fit TRBD2. CDR1 is SNHLY and CDR2 is FYNNEI in the germline V gene. This CDR3 spans 15 amino acids. V gave up 4 bases and J gave up 4 bases; unmatched junction bases: 4. The CDR3 loop is CASSGDSGSTGELFF. The CDR3 DNA reads TGTGCCAGCAGTGGGGATAGCGGGAGCACCGGGGAGCTGTTTTTT.

This clone was picked up one time. V usage is TRBV5-4 and J usage is TRBJ2-3, with 12 bases that match TRBD2. This CDR3 is 17 amino acids long. The germline gives CDR1 SGHNT, CDR2 YYREEE (reference sequence). Losses at the gene ends were 4 bases for V and 4 bases for J; bases not matched to a gene: 10. CDR3 DNA: TGTGCCAGCAGCGCGTACGGACTAGCGGGATTGGCAGATACGCAGTATTTT. Amino acid sequence: CASSAYGLAGLADTQYF.

This chain links TRBV14 with TRBJ2-2; 9 bases map to TRBD2. CDR3 length: 16 residues. J lost 2 bases, V lost 4 bases, and 5 bases had no gene match. Germline assignment: CDR1 SGHDN and CDR2 FVKESK. Here the CDR3 reads CASSPRLAVNTGELFF. CDR3 coding DNA: TGTGCCAGCAGCCCAAGACTAGCGGTAAACACCGGGGAGCTGTTTTTT.

This clone has just one count. Other DNA sequences within the sample encode an identical CDR3. V is TRBV5-1 and J is TRBJ1-4; D possibly corresponds to TRBD1 (6 bases). The germline V gene encodes CDR1 SGHRS and CDR2 YFSETQ. The CDR3 sequence is 14 residues long. The V end was cut by 0 bases, the J end by 6 bases, with 9 bases between. DNA of the CDR3: TGCGCCAGCAGCTTGGGGGGGCGAGATGAAAAACTGTTTTTT. Protein: CASSLGGRDEKLFF. The variable domain in full, with the rest retrieved from reference TRBV5-1 and TRBJ1-4, is KAGVTQTPRYLIKTRGQQVTLSCSPISGHRSVSWYQQTPGQGLQFLFEYFSETQRNKGNFPGRFSGRQFSNSRSEMNVSTLELGDSALYLCASSLGGRDEKLFFGSGTQLSVL.